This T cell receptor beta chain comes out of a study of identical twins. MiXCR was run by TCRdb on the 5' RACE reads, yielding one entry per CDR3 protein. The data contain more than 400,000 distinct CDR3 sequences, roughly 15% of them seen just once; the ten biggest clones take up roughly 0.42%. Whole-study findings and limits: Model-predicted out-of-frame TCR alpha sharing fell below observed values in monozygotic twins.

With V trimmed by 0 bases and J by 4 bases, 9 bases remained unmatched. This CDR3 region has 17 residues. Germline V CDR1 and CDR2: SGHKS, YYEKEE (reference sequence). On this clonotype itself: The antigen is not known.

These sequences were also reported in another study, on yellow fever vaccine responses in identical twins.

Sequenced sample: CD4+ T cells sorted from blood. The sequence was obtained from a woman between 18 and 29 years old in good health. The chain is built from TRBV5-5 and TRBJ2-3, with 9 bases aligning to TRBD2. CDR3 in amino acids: CASSLAGSGSAPDTQYF. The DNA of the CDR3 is TGTGCCAGCAGCTTGGCCGGTAGCGGGAGTGCACCAGATACGCAGTATTTT.